The clone carrying this T cell receptor (beta chain) is classed as medium-sized. Its antigen is currently unknown. Method: immunoSEQ multiplex PCR; TCRdb's copy keeps in-frame clones and lacks some. The data show over 35,000 clones, with about four fifths seen just once and roughly 1.1% held by the top ten. This sample stems from a study of memory B cells and T cells in multiple sclerosis. General observations from the study: Clone-set sizes differed between compartments, so shared clonotype counts needed normalization.

Separate sequencing covered autoproliferating (CFSE-dim) and non-proliferating (CFSE-high) T cells from stimulus-free culture. Replicate wells were pooled after approximately seven days of stimulus-free culture of some 50 million CFSE-labeled PBMCs. PBMCs were labeled with 0.5 uM CFSE and cultured without exogenous stimuli. The CDR3 has 16 amino acids. Trimming cost V 3 bases and J 2 bases, with 14 bases left between them. CDR1 SGDLS and CDR2 YYNGEE come from the germline V gene. The rearrangement links TRBV9 to TRBJ1-4; D is perhaps TRBD1 (5 bases). The receptor comes from a human donor with multiple sclerosis. Sequences were obtained from PBMCs from blood kept in culture. CDR3 nucleotides: TGTGCCAGCAGCGGGGGGATCATCGCGACTAATGAAAAACTGTTTTTT. Translated, it gives CASSGGIIATNEKLFF.